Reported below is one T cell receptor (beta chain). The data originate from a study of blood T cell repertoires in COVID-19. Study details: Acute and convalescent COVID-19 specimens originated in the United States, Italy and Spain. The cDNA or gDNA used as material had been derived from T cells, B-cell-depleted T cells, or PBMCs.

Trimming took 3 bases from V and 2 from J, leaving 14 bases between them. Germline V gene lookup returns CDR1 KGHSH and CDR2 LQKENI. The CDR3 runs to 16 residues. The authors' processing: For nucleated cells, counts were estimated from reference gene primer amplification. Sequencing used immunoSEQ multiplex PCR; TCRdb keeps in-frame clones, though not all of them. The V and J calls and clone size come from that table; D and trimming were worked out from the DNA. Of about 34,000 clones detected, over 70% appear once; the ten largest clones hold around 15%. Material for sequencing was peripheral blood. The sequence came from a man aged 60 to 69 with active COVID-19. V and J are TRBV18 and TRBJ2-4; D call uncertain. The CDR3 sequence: CASSPSLAGSKNIQYF. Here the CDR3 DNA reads TGTGCCAGCTCACCTAGCCTCGCTGGGTCCAAAAACATTCAGTACTTC.